This T cell receptor beta chain comes out of a study of blood T cell repertoires in COVID-19. The method was immunoSEQ multiplex PCR; TCRdb's version includes in-frame clones alone and lacks a portion of them. Of tens of thousands of clones listed, roughly 85% are singletons. This clone was detected once. Sequencing input: peripheral blood. The clonotype originates from a man aged 25-45 years with acute or convalescent COVID-19.

CDR3 sequence reads: CASSLRGPSSYEQYF. DNA for the CDR3: TGTGCCAGCAGCTTAAGGGGCCCAAGCTCCTACGAGCAGTACTTC. The chain employs TRBV7-9 and TRBJ2-7; tentative D call: TRBD1 (5 bases). V lost 2 bases and J 0 bases, leaving 11 bases between the germline ends. Germline CDR1 SEHNR, CDR2 FQNEAQ (reference sequence). This CDR3 is built from 15 residues.